Ten or more counts support the clone carrying this TCR beta chain. Its antigen is unknown. RNA transcripts yielded amplified TCR beta CDR3 regions. A set of HTBI primers served as the primers for a first-round RT-PCR of the TCR CDR3. TCRdb used MiXCR to reprocess the multiplex PCR reads, holding one entry per CDR3 protein. The data show 350,000 or so distinct CDR3 sequences, 15% to 20% seen once. This sample stems from a study of T cells in Graves' hyperthyroidism and ophthalmopathy. Study-wide results and limits: Most thyroid clonotypes expanded above 0.001 were also detected in blood.

This sample holds PBMCs from under 11 ml fresh peripheral blood. The J segment lost 6 bases and the V segment lost 0 bases, leaving 2 bases of the junction unmatched. Per germline, CDR1 SEHNR and CDR2 FQNEAQ (reference sequence). This CDR3 region has 15 residues. The TCR sequence derives from a woman aged 40-49 years with Graves' ophthalmopathy. The V and J genes are TRBV7-9 and TRBJ2-7; the match to TRBD2 covers 13 bases. What was sequenced was blood. CDR3 nucleotides: TGTGCCAGCAGCTTAGCGGGACTAGCGGGATCCGAGCAGTACTTC. Protein: CASSLAGLAGSEQYF.